The 2 T cell receptor beta chains presented below share a single source sample, sequenced in a study of blood T cell repertoires in COVID-19. Here immunoSEQ multiplex PCR was the method, and the copy in TCRdb shows in-frame clones only, minus some. The table lists about 140,000 clones, around 73% of them singletons, with about 6% in the top ten. The material sequenced was PBMCs or T cells enriched from blood (not recorded which). These receptors were obtained from a woman aged 50 to 65 who had recovered from COVID-19.

The chain has TRBV5-6 and TRBJ1-1; D may be TRBD1 (5 bases). CDR1 and CDR2 (germline): SGHDT, YYEEEE. Trimming pared 3 bases from V and 4 bases from J, leaving 10 bases between. CDR3 length: 13 residues. DNA for the CDR3: TGTGCCAGCAGCTGGCAGGGTGGCACTGAAGCTTTCTTT. Protein sequence: CASSWQGGTEAFF. Full variable domain (outside the CDR3, taken from reference TRBV5-6 and TRBJ1-1): DAGVTQSPTHLIKTRGQQVTLRCSPKSGHDTVSWYQQALGQGPQFIFQYYEEEERQRGNFPDRFSGHQFPNYSSELNVNALLLGDSALYLCASSWQGGTEAFFGQGTRLTVV.

This clone occurred a few times. The chain has TRBV10-1 and TRBJ2-7; 11 nucleotides agree with TRBD2. J gave up 0 bases and V 3 bases, and 10 bases lay outside the gene matches. The CDR3 is made up of 18 amino acids. The germline V gene encodes CDR1 WNHNN and CDR2 SYGVQD (reference sequence). The CDR3, as DNA: TGCGCCAGCAGTGATCAAGGGACTAGCGGCCGCAGCTCCTACGAGCAGTACGTC. Protein: CASSDQGTSGRSSYEQYV.